The TCR beta chain described here comes from a study of shared clonotypes between healthy human individuals. This clone has just a few counts. Antigen specificity is unknown. Using immunoSEQ multiplex PCR, the repertoire was profiled, and TCRdb retains in-frame clones only, with some absent. The sample shows about 230,000 clones, under 80% of them seen only once. Study-wide results and caveats: Non-shared clonotypes displayed generation probabilities falling below those of clonotypes present in all four donors. Clonotype sharing across donors was expected to vary with sequencing depth. Rarefaction indicated that sorted-subset sequencing remained incomplete although depth was large.

Division of CD4+ cells produced a CD45RA+ naive subset and a CD45RA-negative memory subset. Germline V gene data show CDR1 as MNHEY and CDR2 as SVGAGI. Trimming took 6 bases from V and 9 from J, leaving 11 bases between them. The CDR3 spans 11 residues. The sequenced sample consisted of memory CD4+ T cells sorted from blood. The subset denotes: CD45RA-negative fraction. This sequence was found in a man aged 25-45 years in good health. The chain has TRBV6-5 and TRBJ1-1, with D perhaps matching TRBD1 (6 bases). CDR3 in DNA: TGTGCCAGCAGAAATACAGGGAAAGCTTTCTTT. Amino acids: CASRNTGKAFF.